These T cell receptor beta chains were read from a single sample in a study of blood T cell repertoires in COVID-19. Sequencing was performed with immunoSEQ multiplex PCR; in TCRdb, only in-frame clones are kept and a portion is missing. The sample carries over 300,000 clones, more than 80% recorded once. Input material: peripheral blood. The receptors come from a man in his forties with acute or convalescent COVID-19. The CDR3 runs from the conserved cysteine through the conserved F or W. Each record gives: J gene, V gene, clone size, CDR3 protein. The size field is filled for only some rows; it gives once, few, many or a size class.

j_call: TRBJ1-5
v_call: TRBV6-5
clone_size: NA
cdr3_aa: CASGTRGGNQPQHF

j_call: TRBJ2-7
v_call: TRBV2
clone_size: NA
cdr3_aa: CASRGLAASYEQYF

j_call: TRBJ2-7
v_call: TRBV18
clone_size: NA
cdr3_aa: CASSPYRTSGDEQYF

j_call: TRBJ1-4
v_call: TRBV2
clone_size: NA
cdr3_aa: CASSEGARGSEKLFF

j_call: TRBJ2-7
v_call: TRBV5-4
clone_size: NA
cdr3_aa: CASSLGDSWYF

j_call: TRBJ2-5
v_call: TRBV6-5
clone_size: NA
cdr3_aa: CASSYSRTGGAETQYF

j_call: TRBJ1-2
v_call: TRBV28
clone_size: NA
cdr3_aa: CASSPPGLGGYGYTF

j_call: TRBJ2-7
v_call: TRBV9
clone_size: NA
cdr3_aa: CASSVGTGTEQYF

j_call: TRBJ2-7
v_call: TRBV19
clone_size: NA
cdr3_aa: CASSATGDEQYF

j_call: TRBJ2-3
v_call: TRBV7-6
clone_size: NA
cdr3_aa: CASSLEFLPINTDTQYF

j_call: TRBJ1-5
v_call: TRBV28
clone_size: NA
cdr3_aa: CASRTTRVDQPQHF

j_call: TRBJ2-3
v_call: TRBV5-4
clone_size: NA
cdr3_aa: CASSTGTSGRAIIDTQYF

j_call: TRBJ2-7
v_call: TRBV13
clone_size: NA
cdr3_aa: CASSLTVGRGEQYF

j_call: TRBJ2-3
v_call: TRBV7-9
clone_size: NA
cdr3_aa: CASSLVGGGPPTDTQYF

j_call: TRBJ1-3
v_call: TRBV5-1
clone_size: NA
cdr3_aa: CASSLVGRGNTIYF

j_call: TRBJ1-6
v_call: TRBV19
clone_size: once
cdr3_aa: CASSKVGGSYNSPLHF

j_call: TRBJ1-2
v_call: TRBV19
clone_size: NA
cdr3_aa: CASSIDFRGYVATDGYTF

j_call: TRBJ2-2
v_call: TRBV7-2
clone_size: NA
cdr3_aa: CASSSPGGRTGELFF

j_call: TRBJ2-6
v_call: TRBV5-1
clone_size: NA
cdr3_aa: CASSLDGEGANVLTF

j_call: TRBJ1-1
v_call: TRBV7-9
clone_size: NA
cdr3_aa: CASSQYRDGDTEAFF

j_call: TRBJ1-1
v_call: TRBV30
clone_size: NA
cdr3_aa: CAWSVPQMNTEAFF

j_call: TRBJ1-5
v_call: TRBV7-8
clone_size: once
cdr3_aa: CASSLAGTGGNQPQHF

j_call: TRBJ2-1
v_call: TRBV4-3
clone_size: NA
cdr3_aa: CASSQEWTRFYNEQFF

j_call: TRBJ1-6
v_call: TRBV18
clone_size: NA
cdr3_aa: CASSTLRGVGDNSPLHF

j_call: TRBJ2-7
v_call: TRBV24-1
clone_size: few
cdr3_aa: CATSDPQGAGDEQYF

j_call: TRBJ2-5
v_call: TRBV10-2
clone_size: NA
cdr3_aa: CASSAERGGQGRRETQYF

j_call: TRBJ2-6
v_call: TRBV27
clone_size: NA
cdr3_aa: CASSFLASGANVLTF

j_call: TRBJ2-1
v_call: TRBV9
clone_size: NA
cdr3_aa: CASSVGGEAFNEQFF

j_call: TRBJ1-1
v_call: TRBV7-9
clone_size: once
cdr3_aa: CASRGLRRDEAFF

j_call: TRBJ2-1
v_call: TRBV28
clone_size: NA
cdr3_aa: CASTRGAGAYYNEQFF

j_call: TRBJ2-3
v_call: TRBV20-1
clone_size: NA
cdr3_aa: CSCMGGDTQYF

j_call: TRBJ1-1
v_call: TRBV18
clone_size: NA
cdr3_aa: CASSPGLNTEAFF

j_call: TRBJ2-2
v_call: TRBV5-4
clone_size: NA
cdr3_aa: CASSRNGQGLTGELFF

j_call: TRBJ1-2
v_call: TRBV5-1
clone_size: NA
cdr3_aa: CASSLEQANYGYTF

j_call: TRBJ2-7
v_call: TRBV27
clone_size: once
cdr3_aa: CASSLSGQASSYEQYF

j_call: TRBJ2-1
v_call: TRBV13
clone_size: NA
cdr3_aa: CASSRVYEQFF

j_call: TRBJ2-5
v_call: TRBV3-1/TRBV3-2
clone_size: NA
cdr3_aa: CASSQVRETQYF

j_call: TRBJ2-2
v_call: TRBV3-1/TRBV3-2
clone_size: NA
cdr3_aa: CASSPTYRGELFF

j_call: TRBJ2-3
v_call: TRBV5-8
clone_size: NA
cdr3_aa: CASRPDRFTDTQYF

j_call: TRBJ1-1
v_call: TRBV7-2
clone_size: NA
cdr3_aa: CASSLRTGGGGNTEAFF